Following are 25 T cell receptor beta chains from one sample sequenced in a study of blood T cell repertoires in COVID-19. Repertoires were generated with immunoSEQ multiplex PCR, while TCRdb's copy carries only in-frame clones and drops some. Of approximately 65,000 clones listed, around 80% are singletons. Sample: peripheral blood. These receptors were obtained from an elderly man with acute or convalescent COVID-19.

The chain recombines TRBV4-3 with TRBJ1-6; 7 bases are shared with TRBD1. Per germline, CDR1 LGHNA and CDR2 YSLEER. Germline trimming cut 0 bases from V and 8 bases from J; bases unmatched to any gene: 4. The CDR3 extends over 15 amino acids. The CDR3 sequence: CASSQDRDRYSPLHF. DNA of the CDR3: TGCGCCAGCAGCCAAGATCGGGACAGATATTCACCCCTCCACTTT.

The gene calls are TRBV7-9 and TRBJ1-2; perhaps TRBD1 as D (6 bases). This CDR3 is 15 amino acids long. CDR1 and CDR2 from the germline V gene are SEHNR and FQNEAQ (reference sequence). The ends were cut back, 1 base at V and 8 bases at J, with 17 bases in the middle. Here the CDR3 reads CASSLVQGPLSGYTF. CDR3 bases: TGTGCCAGCAGCTTAGTGCAGGGGCCGCTGTCCGGCTACACCTTC.

This chain connects TRBV7-9 to TRBJ2-5, with D unresolved. With 5 bases removed from V and 6 bases from J, the gap between germline ends came to 10 bases. Germline CDR1 SEHNR, CDR2 FQNEAQ (reference sequence). This CDR3 contains 12 residues. The CDR3 protein is CASSRLRQTQYF. For the CDR3, the DNA is TGTGCCAGCAGCAGACTTAGGCAGACCCAGTACTTC.

This chain joins TRBV19 and TRBJ2-2; 9 bases are shared with TRBD2. Germline trimming cut 1 base from V and 7 bases from J; bases unmatched to any gene: 4. The germline V gene has CDR1 LNHDA and CDR2 SQIVND (reference sequence). CDR3 length equals 15 residues. CDR3 residues: CASSIGLAGSGELFF. DNA for the CDR3: TGTGCCAGTAGTATAGGGCTAGCGGGAAGCGGGGAGCTGTTTTTT.

The chain links TRBV3-1 (or the pseudogene TRBV3-2) to TRBJ1-1, with a weak D call TRBD1 (6 bases). The CDR3 spans 18 residues. V lost 1 base, J lost 0 bases, and 18 bases lay in between. Germline values: CDR1 LGHDT, CDR2 YNNKEL (reference sequence). The CDR3 DNA reads TGTGCCAGCAGCCAAGTTTACAGGGTTAGGTTCATGAACACTGAAGCTTTCTTT. This codes for CASSQVYRVRFMNTEAFF.

The chain is built from TRBV13 and TRBJ1-6, with a weak D call TRBD1 (5 bases). Trimming stripped 5 bases from V and 9 bases from J, with 11 bases between. The CDR3 is made up of 13 amino acids. Per germline, CDR1 PRHDT and CDR2 FYEKMQ (reference sequence). The CDR3 DNA reads as TGTGCCAGCAGCGGAACCAGGGCTTCACCCCTCCACTTT. As protein: CASSGTRASPLHF.

V usage is TRBV7-8 and J usage is TRBJ2-5; unclear D gene. V shed 5 bases and J shed 0 bases, with 10 bases lying between them. The CDR3 has 14 residues. Germline values: CDR1 SGHVS, CDR2 FQNEAQ. The CDR3 coding sequence is TGTGCCAGCAGCCATATACTAAACCAAGAGACCCAGTACTTC. The encoded protein is CASSHILNQETQYF.

This clone was found a few times. CDR3 in DNA: TGTGCCAGCAGCCCCCGGACAGGGGATGGCTACACCTTC. Encoded protein: CASSPRTGDGYTF. The chain carries TRBV14 and TRBJ1-2; 9 bases are shared with TRBD1. The germline CDR1 and CDR2 sequences are SGHDN and FVKESK. V lost 4 bases, J lost 6 bases, and 3 bases stayed unmatched. The CDR3 loop spans 13 amino acids. The full variable domain, completed using reference TRBV14 and TRBJ1-2, is EAGVTQFPSHSVIEKGQTVTLRCDPISGHDNLYWYRRVMGKEIKFLLHFVKESKQDESGMPNNRFLAERTGGTYSTLKVQPAELEDSGVYFCASSPRTGDGYTFGSGTRLTVV.

The rearrangement uses TRBV7-9 and TRBJ2-3, with a weak D call TRBD1 (8 bases). V was clipped by 4 bases and J by 4 bases, with 12 bases between them. Germline lookup yields CDR1 SEHNR and CDR2 FQNEAQ (reference sequence). This CDR3 is built from 14 residues. The CDR3 region has the DNA TGTGCCAGCAGCTGGACAGGGAGGGCAGATACGCAGTATTTT. It is translated as CASSWTGRADTQYF. Drawing the rest from reference TRBV7-9 and TRBJ2-3, the complete variable domain is DTGVSQNPRHKITKRGQNVTFRCDPISEHNRLYWYRQTLGQGPEFLTYFQNEAQLEKSRLLSDRFSAERPKGSFSTLEIQRTEQGDSAMYLCASSWTGRADTQYFGPGTRLTVL.

The chain joins TRBV19 to TRBJ1-4, with a possible D match to TRBD1 (5 bases). CDR1 and CDR2 (germline): LNHDA, SQIVND (reference sequence). Trimming took 3 bases from V and 6 from J, leaving 20 bases between them. The CDR3 totals 17 residues. CDR3 coding DNA: TGTGCCAGTAGTATGCGGACGTCGGGGGGAACGGATGAAAAACTGTTTTTT. Translating gives CASSMRTSGGTDEKLFF.

The chain couples TRBV4-1 to TRBJ2-3, with 9 positions matching TRBD1. This CDR3 spans 17 amino acids. Per the germline V gene, CDR1 is MGHRA and CDR2 is YSYEKL. Losses at the gene ends were 4 bases for V and 3 bases for J; bases not matched to a gene: 11. The CDR3 DNA reads TGCGCCAGCAGCCCACTACGGGACAGGGTTGGTACAGATACGCAGTATTTT. It specifies CASSPLRDRVGTDTQYF.

V gene TRBV7-8 combines with J gene TRBJ1-6, with D possibly being TRBD1 (6 bases). This CDR3 contains 18 residues. Trimming took off 5 bases at V and 0 bases at J, with 17 bases between the two ends. Germline CDR1 is SGHVS and CDR2 is FQNEAQ. The CDR3 here is CASSPGRRGSSYNSPLHF. CDR3 nucleotides: TGTGCCAGCAGCCCCGGCCGCAGGGGAAGCTCCTATAATTCACCCCTCCACTTT. The full variable domain, completed using reference TRBV7-8 and TRBJ1-6, is GAGVSQSPRYKVAKRGQDVALRCDPISGHVSLFWYQQALGQGPEFLTYFQNEAQLDKSGLPSDRFFAERPEGSVSTLKIQRTQQEDSAVYLCASSPGRRGSSYNSPLHFGNGTRLTVT.

The chain joins TRBV19 to TRBJ1-5; possibly TRBD1 for D (6 bases). Germline values: CDR1 LNHDA, CDR2 SQIVND (reference sequence). The V end lost 3 bases, the J end lost 2 bases, and 14 bases lay between the germline ends. The CDR3 covers 16 residues. The CDR3 bases are TGTGCCAGTAGTATGGGGGCCGCTGGGCGCAATCAGCCCCAGCATTTT. Amino acids: CASSMGAAGRNQPQHF.

This chain connects TRBV19 to TRBJ2-2; TRBD1 matches at 7 bases. There are 14 residues in the CDR3. Germline V gene sequence: CDR1 LNHDA, CDR2 SQIVND (reference sequence). V trimming: 3 bases; J trimming: 6 bases; junction bases outside the gene matches: 4. CDR3 residues: CASSINRGSGELFF. Here the CDR3 DNA reads TGTGCCAGTAGTATCAACAGGGGTTCCGGGGAGCTGTTTTTT. Full variable domain (outside the CDR3, taken from reference TRBV19 and TRBJ2-2): DGGITQSPKYLFRKEGQNVTLSCEQNLNHDAMYWYRQDPGQGLRLIYYSQIVNDFQKGDIAEGYSVSREKKESFPLTVTSAQKNPTAFYLCASSINRGSGELFFGEGSRLTVL.

This sequence joins TRBV27 and TRBJ2-1; perhaps TRBD1 as D (6 bases). The length of the CDR3 is 14 residues. Trimming took 4 bases from V and 8 from J, leaving 15 bases between them. Per the germline V gene, CDR1 is MNHEY and CDR2 is SMNVEV (reference sequence). This CDR3 is CASSSGQINDEQFF. The CDR3 DNA sequence: TGTGCCAGCAGTTCAGGACAGATTAATGATGAGCAGTTCTTC.

The CDR3 here is CASSVSGGYANEQFF. DNA of the CDR3: TGTGCCAGCAGCGTTAGCGGGGGCTACGCCAATGAGCAGTTCTTC. V and J are TRBV7-2 and TRBJ2-1; 9 bases are shared with TRBD2. Germline V gene lookup returns CDR1 SGHTA and CDR2 FQGNSA. With 5 bases clipped from V and 6 bases from J, the junction kept 8 bases outside the gene matches. This CDR3 is 15 amino acids long.

The chain is built from TRBV6-2 or TRBV6-3 and TRBJ2-7; 11 nucleotides align to TRBD2. Per the germline V gene, CDR1 is MNHEY and CDR2 is SVGEGT. Unmatched junction bases numbered 8, after V lost 4 bases and J lost 6 bases. The CDR3 loop spans 15 amino acids. CDR3 DNA: TGTGCCAGCAGTTTAGCGGGAGGGCCGTTTTTCGAGCAGTACTTC. Its translation is CASSLAGGPFFEQYF.

This sequence joins TRBV19 and TRBJ2-7; D perhaps matches TRBD1 (6 bases). The germline gives CDR1 LNHDA, CDR2 SQIVND (reference sequence). Trimming took off 6 bases at V and 2 bases at J, with 8 bases between the two ends. This CDR3 is 12 amino acids long. The CDR3 DNA sequence: TGTGCCAGTAGCGACAGGCCCTACGAGCAGTACTTC. It specifies CASSDRPYEQYF. The full variable domain, with the rest looked up from reference TRBV19 and TRBJ2-7, is DGGITQSPKYLFRKEGQNVTLSCEQNLNHDAMYWYRQDPGQGLRLIYYSQIVNDFQKGDIAEGYSVSREKKESFPLTVTSAQKNPTAFYLCASSDRPYEQYFGPGTRLTVT.

The chain carries TRBV5-1 and TRBJ1-5, with D hard to call. Trimming took 4 bases from V and 5 from J, leaving 10 bases between them. CDR3 length: 13 amino acids. Germline values: CDR1 SGHRS, CDR2 YFSETQ. CDR3 nucleotide sequence: TGCGCCAGCAGCCCGAATGCGGATCAGCCCCAGCATTTT. Its translation: CASSPNADQPQHF.

The CDR3 is CASSISEAYGYTF. The CDR3 DNA follows: TGTGCCAGTAGTATTTCCGAGGCCTATGGCTACACCTTC. This rearrangement joins TRBV19 to TRBJ1-2; D is unresolved. The germline gives CDR1 LNHDA, CDR2 SQIVND (reference sequence). The CDR3 spans 13 residues. V was trimmed by 3 bases and J by 4 bases, leaving 9 bases between them.

The chain combines TRBV6-2 or TRBV6-3 with TRBJ1-1; D is unclear. The germline gives CDR1 MNHEY, CDR2 SVGEGT. Deletions cut 4 bases from V and 0 bases from J, with 9 bases between. The CDR3 spans 14 residues. DNA for the CDR3: TGTGCCAGCAGTTCGCGTGAAATGAACACTGAAGCTTTCTTT. As protein: CASSSREMNTEAFF.

The chain is built from TRBV5-4 and TRBJ2-1, with 11 bases fitting TRBD2. After removal of 0 bases from V and 5 bases from J, the junction contained 1 base not matched to a gene. In germline, CDR1 is SGHNT, CDR2 YYREEE (reference sequence). CDR3 length equals 15 residues. The CDR3 DNA reads as TGTGCCAGCAGCTTGGAACTAGCGGGGGACAATGAGCAGTTCTTC. This gives the protein CASSLELAGDNEQFF.

The rearrangement uses TRBV5-6 and TRBJ2-5; 7 bases fit TRBD1. Trimming took 0 bases from V and 1 from J; bases not matched to a gene: 6. Germline V gene lookup returns CDR1 SGHDT and CDR2 YYEEEE. The CDR3 sequence is 16 residues long. The chain's CDR3 is CASSLDGQAIQETQYF. In nucleotides, the CDR3 is TGTGCCAGCAGCTTGGATGGACAGGCAATCCAAGAGACCCAGTACTTC.

In its sample, this clone was seen a few times. The chain carries TRBV4-2 and TRBJ2-1, with TRBD2 matching 9 bases. The CDR3 runs to 16 residues. Per germline, CDR1 LGHNA and CDR2 YNFKEQ. With 0 bases clipped from V and 10 bases from J, the junction kept 10 bases outside the gene matches. CDR3 amino acids: CASSQEWRGGSREQFF. The CDR3 DNA follows: TGTGCCAGCAGCCAAGAGTGGCGGGGGGGAAGCCGCGAGCAGTTCTTC.

The genes are TRBV7-3 and TRBJ2-7; D may be TRBD2 (6 bases). Germline assignment: CDR1 SGHTA and CDR2 FQGTGA. V lost 2 bases, J lost 2 bases, and 10 bases lay in between. This CDR3 is built from 14 residues. The CDR3 reads CASSLGTPPYEQYF. CDR3 nucleotides: TGTGCCAGCAGCTTAGGGACTCCCCCCTACGAGCAGTACTTC.